This TCR beta chain is drawn from a study of early T cells in non-severe SARS-CoV-2 infection. Study information: Chains from this unsorted whole-blood bulk RNA could not be paired. Study-level points and caveats: Anti-spike CD8 responses were favored by VDJdb matching, which missed private and CD4 specificities.

Each CDR3 protein is one row after TCRdb ran MiXCR on the 5' RACE reads. This table has tens of thousands of distinct CDR3 sequences, less than 15% appearing once. This clonotype was counted only a few times. Its matching antigen is unknown. The CDR3 has 14 residues. Trimming took 2 bases from V and 8 from J, leaving 15 bases between them. Germline lookup yields CDR1 MNHNS and CDR2 SASEGT. This TCR came from an adult who was a healthcare worker with PCR-confirmed SARS-CoV-2 infection or an uninfected control (not recorded which). This chain joins TRBV6-1 and TRBJ1-2, with D unclear. Sequencing was performed on whole blood. CDR3: CASSESQSRGGYTF. The CDR3 DNA reads TGTGCCAGCAGTGAATCGCAGAGTCGTGGCGGCTACACCTTC.